This section outlines one T cell receptor (beta chain) sequence together with its context. Its antigen is not known. The time point here: week 5, during vaccination. Topical imiquimod accompanied each vaccine dose, which consisted of 300 ug of mutant IDH1 20-mer peptide. The method was immunoSEQ multiplex PCR; TCRdb's version includes in-frame clones alone and lacks a portion of them. The table has over 55,000 clones, over 80% seen once; the top ten hold about 4.6%. These data originate in a study of a mutant IDH1 vaccine in newly diagnosed glioma. The V end lost 7 bases, the J end lost 6 bases, and 10 bases lay between the germline ends. Germline V gives CDR1 SGHRS, CDR2 YFSETQ. The length of the CDR3 is 11 residues.

This TCR was sampled from a woman aged 35 to 49 with glioma. The chain employs TRBV5-1 and TRBJ1-1; D is unresolved. Sequenced material: PBMCs, taken from a glioma patient whose treatment included an IDH1 peptide vaccine. The CDR3, as DNA: TGCGCCAGCCCCTTAGCCCCTGAAGCTTTCTTT. Residues: CASPLAPEAFF.